What follows are 24 T cell receptor beta chains derived from one specimen sequenced in a study of blood T cell repertoires in COVID-19. Profiling relied on immunoSEQ multiplex PCR, and the TCRdb table lists in-frame clones only, not all of them. The sample has 130,000 or so clones; around 86% are singletons. Sequences were obtained from peripheral blood. The receptors originated from a human donor in a cohort sampled during active COVID-19.

This sequence joins TRBV30 and TRBJ1-5, with D unresolved. This CDR3 spans 12 amino acids. Germline V gene sequence: CDR1 GTSNPN, CDR2 SVGIG (reference sequence). The CDR3, as DNA: TGTGCTTATCGCGGGGGCAATCAGCCCCAGCATTTT. It translates to CAYRGGNQPQHF.

The rearrangement joins TRBV12-3 or TRBV12-4 to TRBJ1-3; D remains unclear. V was clipped by 3 bases and J by 2 bases, with 2 bases between them. The CDR3 contains 12 residues. Written as DNA, the CDR3 is TGTGCCAGCAGTTTTACTGGAAACACCATATATTTT. This sequence encodes CASSFTGNTIYF.

This rearrangement joins TRBV25-1 to TRBJ2-7; 13 positions match TRBD2. The CDR3 runs to 17 residues. Germline CDR1 MGHDK, CDR2 SYGVNS. The V segment lost 6 bases and the J segment 1 base; nucleotides outside the gene matches: 9. CDR3 nucleotide sequence: TGTGCCAGCAGCCCGGGACTAGCGGGGAGGACTTCCTACGAGCAGTACTTC. It codes for CASSPGLAGRTSYEQYF.

The chain links TRBV7-9 to TRBJ2-6; TRBD2 might be the D (6 bases). CDR1 and CDR2 from the germline V gene are SEHNR and FQNEAQ (reference sequence). The germline V and J ends were trimmed by 4 bases and 2 bases, with 18 bases remaining between them. The CDR3 extends over 18 amino acids. The CDR3 bases are TGTGCCAGCAGCTCCCGGCGGGGTCAGGGACCTGGGGCCAACGTCCTGACTTTC. Translation gives CASSSRRGQGPGANVLTF.

The rearrangement links TRBV4-3 to TRBJ2-7, with 10 bases that match TRBD2. The CDR3 length is 17 residues. J gave up 0 bases and V 0 bases, and 5 bases lay outside the gene matches. CDR1 and CDR2 (germline): LGHNA, YSLEER. The CDR3 reads CASSQELGLAISYEQYF. CDR3 nucleotides: TGCGCCAGCAGCCAAGAGTTGGGACTAGCGATCTCCTACGAGCAGTACTTC.

The chain carries TRBV4-2 and TRBJ2-2, with D possibly TRBD2 on 6 matching bases. The CDR3 has 14 amino acids. V lost 3 bases and J 7 bases, leaving 12 bases between the germline ends. The germline V gene has CDR1 LGHNA and CDR2 YNFKEQ. The CDR3 nucleotides are TGTGCCAGCAGCCACCCCGCGGGGATCGGGGAGCTGTTTTTT. Encoded protein: CASSHPAGIGELFF.

The chain is built from TRBV2 and TRBJ2-5; 8 nucleotides align to TRBD2. From germline, CDR1 is SNHLY and CDR2 FYNNEI. Trimming at V came to 3 bases and at J to 4 bases, leaving 7 bases not matched to a gene. This CDR3 is built from 15 residues. This CDR3 reads CASSDSGRIGETQYF. DNA for the CDR3: TGTGCCAGCAGTGACAGCGGGAGAATAGGAGAGACCCAGTACTTC.

This clone was detected only a few times. J is TRBJ2-7 and V is TRBV13, with D tentatively TRBD1 (5 bases). Germline values: CDR1 PRHDT, CDR2 FYEKMQ (reference sequence). This CDR3 comprises 13 residues. Trimming left V 7 bases short and J 4 bases short, with 14 bases between. CDR3 amino acids: CASTQGKKYEQYF. CDR3 sequence (DNA): TGTGCCAGCACCCAGGGTAAGAAGTACGAGCAGTACTTC.

The chain couples TRBV7-2 to TRBJ1-5, with 9 bases lining up with TRBD1. J lost 6 bases, V lost 5 bases, and 5 bases had no gene match. The CDR3 is made up of 14 amino acids. The germline gives CDR1 SGHTA, CDR2 FQGNSA. CDR3 protein: CASSLTGGGQPQHF. The CDR3 DNA reads as TGTGCCAGCAGCCTCACAGGGGGCGGTCAGCCCCAGCATTTT.

The genes are TRBV20-1 and TRBJ1-2, with D tentatively TRBD1 (6 bases). V gave up 3 bases and J gave up 5 bases, with 13 bases separating them. Per germline, CDR1 DFQATT and CDR2 SNEGSKA (reference sequence). The CDR3 is 13 residues long. The DNA of the CDR3 is TGCAGTGCTAGTATTGGACAGTCATATGGCTACACCTTC. Translated: CSASIGQSYGYTF.

The rearrangement uses TRBV6-1 and TRBJ2-1; 12 bases match TRBD1. V dropped 4 bases and J dropped 7; count of bases not matched to a gene: 8. The germline V gene has CDR1 MNHNS and CDR2 SASEGT. The CDR3 sequence is 16 residues long. CDR3: CASSVTGTGGKNEQFF. The DNA of the CDR3 is TGTGCCAGCAGTGTTACCGGGACAGGGGGCAAGAATGAGCAGTTCTTC.

J is TRBJ1-1 and V is TRBV6-6, with D tentatively TRBD1 (6 bases). Trimming removed 6 bases from V and 4 bases from J, with 18 bases in between. Germline values: CDR1 MNHNY, CDR2 SVGAGI (reference sequence). The CDR3 is 15 amino acids. CDR3 residues: CASSSQTQGSTEAFF. In nucleotides, the CDR3 is TGTGCCAGCAGCTCCCAAACCCAGGGGAGCACTGAAGCTTTCTTT.

The V and J genes are TRBV6-5 and TRBJ1-2; a weak D match, TRBD1 (5 bases). This CDR3 is 15 amino acids long. The V gene lost 2 bases and the J gene lost 4 bases, with 14 bases spanning the gap. CDR1 MNHEY and CDR2 SVGAGI come from the germline V gene. Here the CDR3 DNA reads TGTGCCAGCAGTTACCTGGAAGGGACTCTCTATGGCTACACCTTC. This translates into CASSYLEGTLYGYTF.

J is TRBJ2-7 and V is TRBV3-1 (or the pseudogene TRBV3-2); 8 positions match TRBD1. Germline trimming cut 5 bases from V and 1 base from J; bases unmatched to any gene: 7. The germline V gene encodes CDR1 LGHDT and CDR2 YNNKEL (reference sequence). The CDR3 totals 15 residues. The DNA of the CDR3 is TGTGCCAGCAGCGCTCGCCGACAGGGGTCCTACGAGCAGTACTTC. Its translation is CASSARRQGSYEQYF.

This clone was seen just once. The J gene is TRBJ1-1, the V gene TRBV18, with 7 bases matching TRBD1. CDR3 length equals 14 residues. V was clipped by 6 bases and J by 0 bases; unmatched bases: 4. Germline V gene data show CDR1 as KGHSH and CDR2 as LQKENI. The CDR3 nucleotides read TGTGCCAGCTCCCGAGACAGGGTGAACACTGAAGCTTTCTTT. Translation gives CASSRDRVNTEAFF. The complete variable domain, with remaining parts taken from reference TRBV18 and TRBJ1-1, reads NAGVMQNPRHLVRRRGQEARLRCSPMKGHSHVYWYRQLPEEGLKFMVYLQKENIIDESGMPKERFSAEFPKEGPSILRIQQVVRGDSAAYFCASSRDRVNTEAFFGQGTRLTVV.

The chain couples TRBV12-3 or TRBV12-4 to TRBJ2-1; 7 bases agree with TRBD2. This CDR3 is built from 13 residues. V gave up 8 bases and J gave up 5 bases; unmatched junction bases: 6. CDR3 nucleotide sequence: TGTGCCAGCCGAGGCGGGAGCCACAATGAGCAGTTCTTC. It specifies CASRGGSHNEQFF.

The chain combines TRBV5-1 with TRBJ1-2, with D perhaps TRBD1 (5 bases). The CDR3 covers 13 residues. Germline V CDR1 and CDR2: SGHRS, YFSETQ. V lost 0 bases and J lost 5, with 8 bases in between. The DNA for the CDR3 is TGCGCCAGCAGCTTGGGACAGAGTTATGGCTACACCTTC. Translating it yields CASSLGQSYGYTF.

The genes are TRBV15 and TRBJ1-5; D is undetermined. The CDR3 runs to 16 residues. Germline V gene data show CDR1 as LNHNV and CDR2 as YYDKDF (reference sequence). The germline V and J ends were trimmed by 7 bases and 1 base, with 17 bases remaining between them. This chain's CDR3 is CATTLWYPGSNQPQHF. The CDR3, as DNA: TGTGCCACCACCCTGTGGTATCCGGGAAGCAATCAGCCCCAGCATTTT. Looking up the rest from reference TRBV15 and TRBJ1-5 gives the full variable domain: DAMVIQNPRYQVTQFGKPVTLSCSQTLNHNVMYWYQQKSSQAPKLLFHYYDKDFNNEADTPDNFQSRRPNTSFCFLDIRSPGLGDTAMYLCATTLWYPGSNQPQHFGDGTRLSIL.

The chain recombines TRBV27 with TRBJ2-5, with 9 bases matching TRBD2. The V gene end was trimmed by 6 bases and the J gene end by 5 bases; junction bases not matched to a gene: 10. The germline V gene has CDR1 MNHEY and CDR2 SMNVEV (reference sequence). The CDR3 is 15 residues long. The CDR3 spells CASRDGTSRRETQYF. Written as DNA, the CDR3 is TGTGCCAGCAGAGACGGGACTAGCCGCCGGGAGACCCAGTACTTC.

The chain couples TRBV6-6 to TRBJ1-3; D is unclear. CDR3 length: 15 amino acids. Trimming removed 5 bases at V and 0 bases at J, with 11 bases between. Germline lookup yields CDR1 MNHNY and CDR2 SVGAGI (reference sequence). CDR3 in amino acids: CASSPAQYSGNTIYF. The CDR3 DNA reads TGTGCCAGCAGTCCAGCACAGTACTCTGGAAACACCATATATTTT.

J is TRBJ2-3 and V is TRBV5-6; 8 bases fit TRBD1. The V and J ends lost 4 bases and 10 bases, in that order; junction bases with no gene match: 17. The CDR3 consists of 16 residues. Germline values: CDR1 SGHDT, CDR2 YYEEEE. The CDR3: CASSHRRDRTTGAQYF. The CDR3 bases are TGTGCCAGCAGCCACCGCCGGGACAGGACTACAGGGGCGCAGTATTTT.

The chain has TRBV9 and TRBJ2-2; 11 bases map to TRBD2. The CDR3 spans 15 residues. Germline assignment: CDR1 SGDLS and CDR2 YYNGEE. The ends lost 0 bases at V and 8 bases at J; junction bases unmatched: 3. As DNA, the CDR3 is TGTGCCAGCAGCGTAGTACTAGCGGGAGAGGGGGAGCTGTTTTTT. Its protein product is CASSVVLAGEGELFF.

The J gene is TRBJ2-5, the V gene TRBV5-6, with D possibly being TRBD1 (6 bases). Germline CDR1 reads SGHDT; CDR2 reads YYEEEE. The CDR3 extends over 15 amino acids. Trimming cost V 2 bases and J 4 bases, with 15 bases left between them. CDR3 loop: CASSFYNRVGETQYF. Written as DNA, the CDR3 is TGTGCCAGCAGCTTTTATAACAGGGTAGGAGAGACCCAGTACTTC.

The genes are TRBV3-1 (or the pseudogene TRBV3-2) and TRBJ2-3; no reliable D call. The CDR3 runs 14 residues. Germline lookup yields CDR1 LGHDT and CDR2 YNNKEL (reference sequence). The ends were cut back, 3 bases at V and 4 bases at J, with 11 bases in the middle. CDR3 region: CASSHPGDADTQYF. For the CDR3, the DNA is TGTGCCAGCAGCCATCCAGGTGACGCAGATACGCAGTATTTT.